The entry below describes one T cell receptor beta chain. This clonotype has ten or more counts. Its antigen remains unidentified. No much larger clone is present one base from it, and per-base qualities are unavailable. The data were obtained in a study (dated by TCRdb to 2016 to 2017). Taken from cysteine to phenylalanine, the CDR3 has 13 residues. Kept here is only the CDR3 DNA, which spans 39 bases and is read in frame from base 1. V lost 1 base and J lost 4 bases; the stretch between them is 8 bases long. The germline V gene supplies CDR1 SGDLS and CDR2 YYNGEE. Libraries were prepared through RT-PCR. Data came from an Illumina MiSeq. TCRdb cleaned the public reads at Q25 with fastp, built clones with MiXCR and kept in-frame beta chains. All rows with the same CDR3 protein become a single entry with the most common DNA and genes. A total of about 680,000 distinct CDR3 sequences appear in this sample, around 14% of them only once. The leading ten clones occupy 3% to 4.5% of the sample.

Sequenced sample: memory CD4+ T cells from blood. This sequence uses TRBV9 and TRBJ2-5; a tentative D call is TRBD2 (5 bases match). This receptor was obtained from a female donor in good health, serving as a healthy control. The nucleotide sequence reads TGTGCCAGCAGCGTAACAGCGGCAGAGACCCAGTACTTC. This codes for CASSVTAAETQYF.